This T cell receptor (beta chain) stems from a study of blood T cell repertoires in COVID-19. The length of the CDR3 is 20 residues. J gave up 5 bases and V 5 bases, and 26 bases lay outside the gene matches. CDR1 MNHNY and CDR2 SVGAGI come from the germline V gene (reference sequence). In the study's own analysis: Estimated nucleated cell counts came from reference gene primer amplification. Profiling relied on immunoSEQ multiplex PCR, and the TCRdb table lists in-frame clones only, not all of them. The V and J calls and the clone size are those of that table, but D and trimming were determined from the DNA. The table includes about 97,000 clones, around 87% detected once.

The chain employs TRBV6-6 and TRBJ2-5; 7 bases match TRBD2. The clonotype comes from a human donor in a cohort sampled during active COVID-19. Sequencing used peripheral blood. This CDR3 is CASSLRAAQGGIGRRETQYF. The CDR3 coding sequence is TGTGCCAGCAGTCTTCGCGCGGCCCAAGGCGGGATCGGGAGGCGTGAGACCCAGTACTTC.